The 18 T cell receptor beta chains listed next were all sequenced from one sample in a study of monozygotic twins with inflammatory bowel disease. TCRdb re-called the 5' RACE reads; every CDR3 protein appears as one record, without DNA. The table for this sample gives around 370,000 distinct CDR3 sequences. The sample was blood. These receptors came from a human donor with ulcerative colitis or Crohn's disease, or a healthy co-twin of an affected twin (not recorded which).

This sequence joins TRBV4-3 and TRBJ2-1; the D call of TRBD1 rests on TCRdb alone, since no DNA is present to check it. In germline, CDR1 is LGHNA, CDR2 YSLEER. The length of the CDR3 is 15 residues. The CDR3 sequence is CASSQEGGAYNEQFF.

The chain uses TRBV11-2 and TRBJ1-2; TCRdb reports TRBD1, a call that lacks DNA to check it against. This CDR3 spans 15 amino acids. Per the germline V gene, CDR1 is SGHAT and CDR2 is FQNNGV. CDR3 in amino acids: CASSLAGEANYGYTF.

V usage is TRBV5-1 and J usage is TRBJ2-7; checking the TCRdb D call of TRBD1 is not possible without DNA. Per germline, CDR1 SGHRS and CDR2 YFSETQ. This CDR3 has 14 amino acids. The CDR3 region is CASSAPDRAGEQYF.

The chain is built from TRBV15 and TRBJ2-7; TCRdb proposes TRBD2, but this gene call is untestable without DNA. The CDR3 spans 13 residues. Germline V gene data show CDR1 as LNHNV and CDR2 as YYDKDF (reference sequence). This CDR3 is CATSREREYEQYF.

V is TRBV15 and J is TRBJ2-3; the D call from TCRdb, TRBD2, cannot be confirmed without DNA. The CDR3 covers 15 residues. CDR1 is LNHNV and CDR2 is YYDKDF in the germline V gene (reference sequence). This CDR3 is CATSGRGGRLDTQYF.

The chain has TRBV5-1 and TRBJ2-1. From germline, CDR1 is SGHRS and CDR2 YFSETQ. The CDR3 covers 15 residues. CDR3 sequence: CASSLRPGSYNEQFF.

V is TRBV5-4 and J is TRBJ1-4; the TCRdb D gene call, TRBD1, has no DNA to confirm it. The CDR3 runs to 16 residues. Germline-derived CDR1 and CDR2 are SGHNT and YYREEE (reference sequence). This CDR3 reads CASSVLGGTGGEKLFF. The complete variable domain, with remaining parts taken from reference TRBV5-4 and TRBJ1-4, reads ETGVTQSPTHLIKTRGQQVTLRCSSQSGHNTVSWYQQALGQGPQFIFQYYREEENGRGNFPPRFSGLQFPNYSSELNVNALELDDSALYLCASSVLGGTGGEKLFFGSGTQLSVL.

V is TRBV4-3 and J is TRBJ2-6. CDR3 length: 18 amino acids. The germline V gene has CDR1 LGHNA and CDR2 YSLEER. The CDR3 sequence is CASSQDPRSISGANVLTF.

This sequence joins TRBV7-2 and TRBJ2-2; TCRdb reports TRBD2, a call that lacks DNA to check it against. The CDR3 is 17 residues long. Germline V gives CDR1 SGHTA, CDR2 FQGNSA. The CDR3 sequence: CASSRQLAGGLTGELFF.

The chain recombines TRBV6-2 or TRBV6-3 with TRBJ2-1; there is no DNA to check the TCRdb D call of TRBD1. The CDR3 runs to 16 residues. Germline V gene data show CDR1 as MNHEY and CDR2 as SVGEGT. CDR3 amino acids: CASSYSRQGPYNEQFF.

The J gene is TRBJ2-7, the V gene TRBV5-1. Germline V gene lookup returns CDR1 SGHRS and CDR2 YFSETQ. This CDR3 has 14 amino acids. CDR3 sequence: CAKETKESSYEQYF.

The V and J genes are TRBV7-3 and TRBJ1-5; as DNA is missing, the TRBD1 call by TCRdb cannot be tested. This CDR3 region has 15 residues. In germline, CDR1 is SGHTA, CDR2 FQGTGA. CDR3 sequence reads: CASSLRGWRGQPQHF.

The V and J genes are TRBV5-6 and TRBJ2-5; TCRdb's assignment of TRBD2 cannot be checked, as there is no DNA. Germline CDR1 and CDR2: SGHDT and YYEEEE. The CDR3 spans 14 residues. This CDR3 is CASSLSSGAETQYF.

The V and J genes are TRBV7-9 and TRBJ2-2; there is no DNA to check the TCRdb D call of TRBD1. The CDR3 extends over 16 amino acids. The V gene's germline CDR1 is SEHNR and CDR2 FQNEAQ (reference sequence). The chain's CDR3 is CASSPSKGAGTGELFF.

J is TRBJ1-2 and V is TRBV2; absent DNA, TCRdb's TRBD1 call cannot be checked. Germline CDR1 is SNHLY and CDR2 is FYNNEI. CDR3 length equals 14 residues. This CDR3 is CASRSIQGIYGYTF.

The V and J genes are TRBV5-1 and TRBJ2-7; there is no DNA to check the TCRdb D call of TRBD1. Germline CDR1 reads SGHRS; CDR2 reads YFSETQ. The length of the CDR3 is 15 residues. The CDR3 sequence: CASSPGSQGLYEQYF.

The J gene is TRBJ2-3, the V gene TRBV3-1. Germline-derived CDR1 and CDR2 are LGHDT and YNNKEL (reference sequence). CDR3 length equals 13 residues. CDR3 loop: CASTFSGTDTQYF.

The CDR3 region is CASSLEILADYNEQFF. The chain uses TRBV11-2 and TRBJ2-1; TCRdb selects TRBD2, and the lack of DNA leaves this call unchecked. This CDR3 is 16 amino acids long. From germline, CDR1 is SGHAT and CDR2 FQNNGV. Full variable domain (rest looked up from reference TRBV11-2 and TRBJ2-1): EAGVAQSPRYKIIEKRQSVAFWCNPISGHATLYWYQQILGQGPKLLIQFQNNGVVDDSQLPKDRFSAERLKGVDSTLKIQPAKLEDSAVYLCASSLEILADYNEQFFGPGTRLTVL.